These 20 T cell receptor beta chains share one sample of origin, sequenced in a study of PD-L1 blockade in urothelial cancer. The time point denotes: peripheral blood 6 weeks after treatment start. Some clones are missing from TCRdb's copy, which holds only in-frame ones; the method was immunoSEQ multiplex PCR. The sample includes some 110,000 clones, less than 95% seen only once; the top ten take approximately 3.8%. The material sequenced was PBMCs, taken around atezolizumab (anti-PD-L1) treatment. The receptors were sampled from a man aged 55 to 70 with urothelial cancer.

The chain joins TRBV5-4 to TRBJ2-7; TRBD2 is a possible D gene (6 bases). Between the trimmed V and J ends, which lost 4 bases and 0 bases, there was a span of 11 bases. Germline values: CDR1 SGHNT, CDR2 YYREEE (reference sequence). This CDR3 comprises 14 residues. This CDR3 is CASSPGLYSYEQYF. DNA for the CDR3: TGTGCCAGCAGCCCGGGACTTTACTCCTACGAGCAGTACTTC.

The V call is TRBV7-2, the J call TRBJ2-3; D is possibly TRBD1 (5 bases). The V and J ends lost 5 bases and 6 bases respectively, with 15 bases between them. The CDR3 totals 14 residues. The germline gives CDR1 SGHTA, CDR2 FQGNSA. The CDR3 DNA is TGTGCCAGCAGCACCCGACAGCTTGGGGATACGCAGTATTTT. Its translation: CASSTRQLGDTQYF.

V and J are TRBV4-2 and TRBJ1-3, with D perhaps matching TRBD1 (5 bases). Germline CDR1 is LGHNA and CDR2 is YNFKEQ. V was clipped by 4 bases and J by 4 bases, with 11 bases between them. CDR3 length equals 14 residues. The CDR3, as DNA: TGTGCCAGCAGCCTGGAGGGGCCCGGAAACACCATATATTTT. This translates into CASSLEGPGNTIYF.

The chain links TRBV6-6 to TRBJ1-1; 8 bases are shared with TRBD1. With V trimmed by 2 bases and J by 6 bases, 2 bases remained unmatched. This CDR3 contains 13 residues. CDR1 is MNHNY, CDR2 SVGAGI, per germline (reference sequence). CDR3 nucleotide sequence: TGTGCCAGCAGTTACGGACAGGGAGCTGAAGCTTTCTTT. Residues: CASSYGQGAEAFF.

The chain links TRBV4-2 to TRBJ1-2; 7 nucleotides line up with TRBD1. Germline assignment: CDR1 LGHNA and CDR2 YNFKEQ. Trimming removed 3 bases from V and 4 bases from J; junction bases left unmatched: 11. The CDR3 is 16 residues long. The CDR3 sequence is CASSQTVQGKGYGYTF. The DNA of the CDR3 is TGTGCCAGCAGCCAGACGGTACAGGGGAAAGGCTATGGCTACACCTTC.

J is TRBJ2-4 and V is TRBV7-8, with TRBD1 matching over 7 bases. This CDR3 contains 13 residues. The germline gives CDR1 SGHVS, CDR2 FQNEAQ. V dropped 5 bases and J dropped 6; count of bases not matched to a gene: 4. The CDR3: CASSPDRANIQYF. CDR3 in DNA: TGTGCCAGCAGCCCAGACAGGGCAAACATTCAGTACTTC.

The J gene is TRBJ2-7, the V gene TRBV5-4, with TRBD2 matching over 7 bases. Germline V gives CDR1 SGHNT, CDR2 YYREEE (reference sequence). V gave up 1 base and J gave up 5 bases; unmatched junction bases: 0. CDR3 length equals 12 residues. CDR3 region: CASSLRGDEQYF. CDR3 nucleotides: TGTGCCAGCAGCTTGCGGGGGGACGAGCAGTACTTC.

V usage is TRBV7-9 and J usage is TRBJ1-6; no firm D call. The CDR3 extends over 18 amino acids. V was pared by 6 bases and J by 5 bases, with 23 bases between. CDR1 SEHNR and CDR2 FQNEAQ come from the germline V gene (reference sequence). The CDR3 region has the DNA TGTGCCAGCAGTCTCTACTTCGGAGGGAGCGAAAATAATTCACCCCTCCACTTT. Protein: CASSLYFGGSENNSPLHF.

The chain combines TRBV6-5 with TRBJ2-5, with TRBD2 as a possible D gene (6 bases). Germline values: CDR1 MNHEY, CDR2 SVGAGI. The CDR3 has 14 residues. V lost 4 bases and J 3 bases, leaving 12 bases between the germline ends. The CDR3 nucleotides are TGTGCCAGCAGTTCGCAGCGGGCCGAAGAGACCCAGTACTTC. Residues: CASSSQRAEETQYF.

V is TRBV19 and J is TRBJ2-2; TRBD2 matches at 10 bases. The CDR3 contains 15 residues. CDR1 is LNHDA and CDR2 is SQIVND in the germline V gene (reference sequence). CDR3 coding DNA: TGTCAGTCGGGAACTAGCGGGACTAACACCGGGGAGCTGTTTTTT. As protein: CQSGTSGTNTGELFF.

The chain has TRBV20-1 and TRBJ2-7, with no clear D. Trimming took off 5 bases at V and 11 bases at J, with 16 bases between the two ends. The CDR3 runs 11 residues. The germline V gene encodes CDR1 DFQATT and CDR2 SNEGSKA (reference sequence). The CDR3 is CSAQTLAGEYF. In nucleotides, the CDR3 is TGCAGTGCTCAGACCTTGGCTGGAGAGTACTTC.

The rearrangement joins TRBV4-1 to TRBJ2-7, with TRBD1 as a possible D gene (6 bases). CDR1 is MGHRA, CDR2 YSYEKL, per germline. V was cut by 5 bases and J by 0 bases, with 11 bases left in between. CDR3 length: 14 amino acids. The CDR3 nucleotides read TGCGCCAGCAGCACGGACAGATTCTCCTACGAGCAGTACTTC. Amino acids: CASSTDRFSYEQYF.

This clone has a handful of counts. The rearrangement links TRBV9 to TRBJ2-3, with 7 bases matching TRBD2. The CDR3 is 17 amino acids. V lost 1 base, J lost 3 bases, and 11 bases stayed unmatched. In germline, CDR1 is SGDLS, CDR2 YYNGEE. The CDR3 DNA follows: TGTGCCAGCAGCGTACCCAATACTAGCGCACTTACAGATACGCAGTATTTT. Translation gives CASSVPNTSALTDTQYF. The full variable domain, its missing parts supplied by reference TRBV9 and TRBJ2-3, is DSGVTQTPKHLITATGQRVTLRCSPRSGDLSVYWYQQSLDQGLQFLIQYYNGEERAKGNILERFSAQQFPDLHSELNLSSLELGDSALYFCASSVPNTSALTDTQYFGPGTRLTVL.

The chain employs TRBV10-3 and TRBJ2-7; 7 bases fit TRBD2. Germline assignment: CDR1 ENHRY and CDR2 SYGVKD. CDR3 length: 14 amino acids. V lost 4 bases and J lost 4; bases outside the gene matches: 7. The CDR3 loop is CAISASGTKYEQYF. CDR3 DNA: TGTGCCATCAGTGCATCCGGGACTAAATACGAGCAGTACTTC.

The rearrangement joins TRBV4-3 to TRBJ2-7; perhaps TRBD1 as D (5 bases). Germline CDR1 LGHNA, CDR2 YSLEER. Trimming cost V 3 bases and J 1 base, with 10 bases left between them. CDR3 size: 14 residues. This CDR3 is CASSHGHGSYEQYF. The CDR3 DNA reads TGCGCCAGCAGCCACGGACACGGGTCCTACGAGCAGTACTTC.

The V and J genes are TRBV2 and TRBJ1-2; TRBD1 matches 7 bases. Germline trimming cut 4 bases from V and 7 bases from J; bases unmatched to any gene: 6. The germline V gene encodes CDR1 SNHLY and CDR2 FYNNEI. This CDR3 comprises 13 residues. The CDR3 DNA sequence: TGTGCCAGCAGTGCCACAGGGGCGGGTGGCTACACCTTC. It codes for CASSATGAGGYTF.

This chain connects TRBV4-3 to TRBJ2-1; the match to TRBD2 covers 13 bases. This CDR3 contains 15 residues. Germline CDR1 is LGHNA and CDR2 is YSLEER. Trimming cost V 4 bases and J 8 bases; bases outside gene matches: 5. For the CDR3, the DNA is TGCGCCAGCAGCCCCAGGACTAGCGGGGGTTATGAGCAGTTCTTC. The encoded protein is CASSPRTSGGYEQFF.

The sample holds a few counts of this clone. The chain links TRBV13 to TRBJ1-1; D may be TRBD1 (5 bases). The V and J ends lost 3 bases and 0 bases respectively, with 8 bases between them. This CDR3 is built from 14 residues. Germline values: CDR1 PRHDT, CDR2 FYEKMQ (reference sequence). The CDR3 loop reads CASSFRQLNTEAFF. DNA of the CDR3: TGTGCCAGCAGCTTTAGACAGCTGAACACTGAAGCTTTCTTT.

The chain uses TRBV5-4 and TRBJ1-2; D gene ambiguous. The CDR3 has 15 amino acids. The V end lost 4 bases, the J end lost 5 bases, and 18 bases lay between the germline ends. CDR1 and CDR2 (germline): SGHNT, YYREEE (reference sequence). The CDR3 is CASSAAEGLGYGYTF. The CDR3 DNA reads as TGTGCCAGCAGCGCGGCAGAGGGCTTGGGGTATGGCTACACCTTC.

The chain links TRBV28 to TRBJ1-1, with D perhaps TRBD1 (5 bases). CDR3 length: 13 residues. The germline V gene has CDR1 MDHEN and CDR2 SYDVKM. V lost 8 bases to trimming and J lost 3 bases, with 13 bases between them. In DNA, the CDR3 is TGTGCCAGCGGAGCAGGGTCACACACTGAAGCTTTCTTT. Translating gives CASGAGSHTEAFF.